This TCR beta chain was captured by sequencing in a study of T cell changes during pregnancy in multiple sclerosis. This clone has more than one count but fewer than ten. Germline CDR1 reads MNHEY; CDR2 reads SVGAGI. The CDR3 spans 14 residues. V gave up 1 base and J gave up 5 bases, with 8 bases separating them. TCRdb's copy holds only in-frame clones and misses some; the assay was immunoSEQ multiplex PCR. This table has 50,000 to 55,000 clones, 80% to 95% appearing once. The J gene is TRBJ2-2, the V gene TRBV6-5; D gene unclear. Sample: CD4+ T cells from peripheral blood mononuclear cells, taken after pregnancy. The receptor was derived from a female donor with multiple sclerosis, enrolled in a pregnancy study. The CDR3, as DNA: TGTGCCAGCAGTTACTTTCGAGGTACCGGGGAGCTGTTTTTT. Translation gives CASSYFRGTGELFF.